This entry features one T cell receptor beta chain sequence. What it binds is not known. The data derive from a study of vaccination effects on CD4 cells after COVID-19. Overall study findings and caveats: Early post-infection timepoints were missing from the study, which also had few convalescent patients.

Within the ViraFEST assay, antigen-specific CD4+ T cells underwent expansion with viral peptide pools prior to sequencing. Having been cultured for approximately ten days, the cells underwent CD4+ T cell isolation. Either the BNT162b2 or mRNA-1273 vaccine was given to participants in two doses. The germline V and J ends were trimmed by 0 bases and 3 bases, with 7 bases remaining between them. CDR3 length equals 13 residues. Germline V gene data show CDR1 as SGHRS and CDR2 as YFSETQ. Some clones are missing from TCRdb's copy, which holds only in-frame ones; the method was immunoSEQ multiplex PCR. The sample comprises 25,000 to 30,000 clones, 74% of which are singletons, and roughly 14% rests with the top ten.

This receptor was obtained from a human donor who received a COVID-19 vaccine. The chain employs TRBV5-1 and TRBJ2-7; TRBD1 might be the D (5 bases). Material: CD4+ T cells from PBMCs cultured with HCoV-229E spike peptides, obtained after COVID-19 vaccination. This CDR3 is CASSLGTYYEQYF. CDR3 nucleotide sequence: TGCGCCAGCAGCTTGGGGACATACTACGAGCAGTACTTC.